Following are 20 T cell receptor beta chains from one sample sequenced in a study of cytomegalovirus exposure and HLA in healthy donors. With 60 Vbeta and 13 Jbeta primers, the PCR was carried out. Some clones are missing from TCRdb's copy, which holds only in-frame ones; the method was immunoSEQ multiplex PCR. The sample table includes about 130,000 clones. Sequencing was carried out using PBMCs. These receptors came from a woman in her 40s in good health and CMV-seropositive.

The V gene is TRBV6-5, the J gene TRBJ1-6, with D unresolved. The CDR3 covers 13 residues. Trimming took off 7 bases at V and 5 bases at J, with 9 bases between the two ends. CDR1 is MNHEY, CDR2 SVGAGI, per germline. The CDR3 reads CASMPQNNSPLHF. CDR3 nucleotides: TGTGCCAGCATGCCACAGAATAATTCACCCCTCCACTTT.

The chain carries TRBV4-3 and TRBJ2-3, with 8 bases aligning to TRBD1. CDR1 is LGHNA, CDR2 YSLEER, per germline. The CDR3 runs to 17 residues. Trimming removed 3 bases from V and 5 bases from J; junction bases left unmatched: 13. The CDR3 reads CASSHGPGGADIDTQYF. Here the CDR3 DNA reads TGCGCCAGCAGCCATGGTCCAGGGGGCGCCGATATAGATACGCAGTATTTT.

The V gene is TRBV27, the J gene TRBJ2-1; 14 nucleotides line up with TRBD2. Germline trimming cut 2 bases from V and 5 bases from J; bases unmatched to any gene: 2. The CDR3 has 16 residues. The germline CDR1 and CDR2 sequences are MNHEY and SMNVEV (reference sequence). For the CDR3, the DNA is TGTGCCAGCAGTTTAGGGACTAGCGGGGGAAACAATGAGCAGTTCTTC. This codes for CASSLGTSGGNNEQFF.

This chain joins TRBV4-3 and TRBJ2-3, with a possible D match to TRBD2 (6 bases). The CDR3 covers 15 residues. Looked up from germline, CDR1 is LGHNA and CDR2 is YSLEER. Trimming cost V 6 bases and J 5 bases, with 18 bases left between them. The DNA of the CDR3 is TGCGCCAGCAGACCGGGACTGTCTCTGGGAGATACGCAGTATTTT. Amino acid sequence: CASRPGLSLGDTQYF.

The V and J genes are TRBV7-2 and TRBJ2-7; TRBD1 is a possible D gene (6 bases). The CDR3 extends over 12 amino acids. Between the trimmed V and J ends, which lost 4 bases and 3 bases, there was a span of 7 bases. Germline-derived CDR1 and CDR2 are SGHTA and FQGNSA. The CDR3: CASSSRGYEQYF. The DNA for the CDR3 is TGTGCCAGCAGCTCCAGGGGCTACGAGCAGTACTTC.

This chain joins TRBV5-1 and TRBJ2-7; D is perhaps TRBD2 (5 bases). V lost 2 bases and J 8 bases, leaving 23 bases between the germline ends. This CDR3 spans 16 amino acids. In germline, CDR1 is SGHRS, CDR2 YFSETQ. The CDR3 loop is CASSFSWASGEQKQYF. CDR3 nucleotides: TGCGCCAGCAGCTTTAGTTGGGCCAGCGGAGAACAGAAGCAGTACTTC.

This chain uses TRBV7-2 with TRBJ1-1; D unresolved. CDR3 length: 15 amino acids. Germline CDR1 SGHTA, CDR2 FQGNSA. The V end lost 1 base, the J end lost 0 bases, and 9 bases lay between the germline ends. CDR3 DNA sequence: TGTGCCAGCAGCTTAGGAGGAGGGATGAACACTGAAGCTTTCTTT. Amino acids: CASSLGGGMNTEAFF.

The CDR3 loop reads CASSPLDGVGISYEQYF. The CDR3 region has the DNA TGTGCCAGCTCACCCCTGGACGGGGTCGGAATCTCATACGAGCAGTACTTC. V gene TRBV18 combines with J gene TRBJ2-7, with D tentatively TRBD2 (5 bases). CDR1 and CDR2 from the germline V gene are KGHSH and LQKENI. The CDR3 contains 17 residues. The V end lost 3 bases, the J end lost 4 bases, and 22 bases lay between the germline ends.

The rearrangement links TRBV6-6 to TRBJ2-7; 8 bases agree with TRBD1. CDR1 is MNHNY, CDR2 SVGAGI, per germline (reference sequence). With V trimmed by 6 bases and J by 2 bases, 6 bases remained unmatched. The CDR3 consists of 14 residues. The CDR3 spells CASRRTRGPYEQYF. CDR3 bases: TGTGCCAGCAGGAGGACCAGGGGGCCCTACGAGCAGTACTTC.

The chain uses TRBV27 and TRBJ2-3; 11 bases align to TRBD2. V shed 10 bases, J shed 6 bases, and the junction held 12 bases outside the gene matches. From germline, CDR1 is MNHEY and CDR2 SMNVEV (reference sequence). The CDR3 is 15 amino acids. The CDR3 DNA is TGTGCCACCTCGGGAACTAGCGGGAGTTGGGATACGCAGTATTTT. It is translated as CATSGTSGSWDTQYF.

The chain joins TRBV30 to TRBJ2-1; D is uncertain. The CDR3 is made up of 15 amino acids. Trimming took 5 bases from V and 2 from J, leaving 16 bases between them. The germline gives CDR1 GTSNPN, CDR2 SVGIG (reference sequence). This CDR3 reads CAWGPVLSPYNEQFF. CDR3 DNA sequence: TGTGCCTGGGGCCCCGTGCTCAGTCCCTACAATGAGCAGTTCTTC.

The chain couples TRBV28 to TRBJ1-2; the D gene is possibly TRBD1 (5 bases). The CDR3 loop spans 13 amino acids. Between the trimmed V and J ends, which lost 5 bases and 1 base, there was a span of 8 bases. Germline CDR1 reads MDHEN; CDR2 reads SYDVKM. DNA of the CDR3: TGTGCCAGCAGTCCACAGGTTAACTATGGCTACACCTTC. Encoded protein: CASSPQVNYGYTF.

This chain connects TRBV6-1 to TRBJ2-1; 8 bases line up with TRBD1. With V trimmed by 5 bases and J by 6 bases, 0 bases remained unmatched. The germline V gene encodes CDR1 MNHNS and CDR2 SASEGT. The CDR3 spans 12 residues. The CDR3 DNA follows: TGTGCCAGCAGTACAGGGGGCAATGAGCAGTTCTTC. Protein: CASSTGGNEQFF.

The V call is TRBV7-5, the J call TRBJ2-1; the D call of TRBD1 is as the table states it, not checked on the DNA. TRBV7-5 is deemed a pseudogene. There are 11 residues in the CDR3. The CDR3, as DNA: TGTGCCAGAAGCTTAGCAGTTGGGCAGTTCTTC. Its translation is CARSLAVGQFF.

The chain recombines TRBV27 with TRBJ1-2, with D possibly matching TRBD1 (5 bases). The CDR3 contains 14 residues. Per the germline V gene, CDR1 is MNHEY and CDR2 is SMNVEV (reference sequence). The V gene lost 0 bases and the J gene lost 8 bases, with 13 bases spanning the gap. The CDR3 region is CASSLSPGQRGYTF. The DNA for the CDR3 is TGTGCCAGCAGTTTATCGCCAGGGCAGAGAGGCTACACCTTC.

V and J are TRBV27 and TRBJ2-1; 8 bases align to TRBD2. CDR3 length equals 14 residues. Germline trimming cut 7 bases from V and 10 bases from J; bases unmatched to any gene: 12. Germline lookup yields CDR1 MNHEY and CDR2 SMNVEV (reference sequence). DNA of the CDR3: TGTGCCAGCAACCCGGGACTAGGCCTCGAAGAGCAGTTCTTC. This encodes CASNPGLGLEEQFF.

This rearrangement joins TRBV5-1 to TRBJ1-2, with D perhaps matching TRBD1 (6 bases). Trimming removed 0 bases from V and 8 bases from J, with 17 bases in between. The CDR3 has 15 amino acids. Germline assignment: CDR1 SGHRS and CDR2 YFSETQ. CDR3 nucleotide sequence: TGCGCCAGCAGCTTGGCCTCGGACAGTCCCTTGGGCTACACCTTC. It yields the protein CASSLASDSPLGYTF.

This CDR3 is CASSQVGAGDPDTQYF. CDR3 coding DNA: TGCGCCAGCAGCCAAGTGGGAGCGGGAGACCCAGATACGCAGTATTTT. The genes are TRBV4-3 and TRBJ2-3; 8 nucleotides line up with TRBD2. V lost 1 base and J lost 4; bases outside the gene matches: 7. The germline CDR1 and CDR2 sequences are LGHNA and YSLEER. CDR3 length: 16 amino acids.

The genes are TRBV28 and TRBJ2-4; D unresolved. Germline V gives CDR1 MDHEN, CDR2 SYDVKM. The V end lost 10 bases, the J end lost 9 bases, and 19 bases lay between the germline ends. The CDR3 is 13 amino acids. The CDR3 DNA reads as TGTGCCACCCTCTCTCCTATAGTGAGCATTCAGTACTTC. This translates into CATLSPIVSIQYF.

The gene calls are TRBV19 and TRBJ2-7, with TRBD2 matching over 12 bases. The CDR3 extends over 16 amino acids. V lost 7 bases to trimming and J lost 2 bases; unmatched junction nucleotides: 9. CDR1 is LNHDA and CDR2 is SQIVND in the germline V gene (reference sequence). CDR3 in DNA: TGTGCCAGTAAACTAGCGGGAGGAGGAGACCCCTACGAGCAGTACTTC. This translates into CASKLAGGGDPYEQYF. Based on the CDR3 plus reference TRBV19 and TRBJ2-7, the full variable domain is DGGITQSPKYLFRKEGQNVTLSCEQNLNHDAMYWYRQDPGQGLRLIYYSQIVNDFQKGDIAEGYSVSREKKESFPLTVTSAQKNPTAFYLCASKLAGGGDPYEQYFGPGTRLTVT.